This T cell receptor beta chain was sequenced during a study of shared clonotypes between healthy human individuals. Notes on this clone: The sample contains more than one DNA sequence encoding this CDR3.

Method: immunoSEQ multiplex PCR; TCRdb's copy keeps in-frame clones and lacks some. This table has roughly 650,000 clones, around 97% appearing once. Sequenced: naive CD4+ T cells sorted from blood. Subset here: CD45RA+ positively selected. The TCR originated in a woman aged 30 to 39 in good health.

CDR3: CASSLGLVNTEAFF. In nucleotides, the CDR3 is TGCGCCAGCAGCTTGGGGCTGGTGAACACTGAAGCTTTCTTT. The rearrangement links TRBV5-1 to TRBJ1-1; D is undetermined. V shed 0 bases and J shed 0 bases, with 6 bases lying between them. This CDR3 has 14 amino acids. Germline loops: CDR1 SGHRS, CDR2 YFSETQ. The full variable domain, with the rest looked up from reference TRBV5-1 and TRBJ1-1, is KAGVTQTPRYLIKTRGQQVTLSCSPISGHRSVSWYQQTPGQGLQFLFEYFSETQRNKGNFPGRFSGRQFSNSRSEMNVSTLELGDSALYLCASSLGLVNTEAFFGQGTRLTVV.